The 4 T cell receptor beta chains below all came from one sample that was sequenced in a study of beta chain features in type 1 diabetes. Expressed TCRB transcripts were sequenced after all isolated RNA was converted to cDNA. Using immunoSEQ multiplex PCR, the repertoire was profiled, and TCRdb retains in-frame clones only, with some absent. Among 300,000 to 350,000 clones, 13% to 15% were seen once, and the ten largest hold 6.7%. The sequenced sample consisted of central memory CD4+ T cells from blood. The receptors here all came from a man between 25 and 39 years old in good health.

This clone was seen a handful of times. V is TRBV6-1 and J is TRBJ2-3, with D unclear. The V end lost 0 bases, the J end lost 5 bases, and 3 bases lay between the germline ends. This CDR3 is built from 12 residues. Germline CDR1 is MNHNS and CDR2 is SASEGT. This chain's CDR3 is CASSEAGDTQYF. For the CDR3, the DNA is TGTGCCAGCAGTGAAGCGGGAGATACGCAGTATTTT.

The genes are TRBV19 and TRBJ1-2; D gene uncertain. The CDR3 is 14 amino acids. Germline CDR1 and CDR2: LNHDA and SQIVND (reference sequence). The V end was cut by 6 bases, the J end by 0 bases, with 11 bases between. The CDR3 DNA reads as TGTGCCAGTAGGTCACGCCCCCCTAACTATGGCTACACCTTC. Its translation is CASRSRPPNYGYTF.

The chain couples TRBV9 to TRBJ2-3; 8 bases match TRBD2. CDR1 and CDR2 from the germline V gene are SGDLS and YYNGEE. V trimming: 3 bases; J trimming: 0 bases; junction bases outside the gene matches: 18. The CDR3 loop spans 20 amino acids. DNA of the CDR3: TGTGCCAGCAGCGCACGAGCGGGGGAGACTTCACGTGCTAGCACAGATACGCAGTATTTT. This sequence encodes CASSARAGETSRASTDTQYF.

This chain joins TRBV7-6 and TRBJ1-1; D unresolved. This CDR3 has 15 amino acids. Trimming removed 2 bases at V and 4 bases at J, with 14 bases between. In germline, CDR1 is SGHVS, CDR2 FNYEAQ. This chain's CDR3 is CASSLFAGSSTEAFF. The CDR3, as DNA: TGTGCCAGCAGCTTATTTGCCGGTAGTAGCACTGAAGCTTTCTTT.